One sample yielded the 5 T cell receptor beta chains listed below, sequenced in a study of shared clonotypes between healthy human individuals. Generated by immunoSEQ multiplex PCR, the TCRdb table keeps only in-frame clones and is missing some. Counted here are 230,000 or so clones, just over 65% occurring once; the ten biggest clones make up approximately 10%. Sequencing used memory CD4+ T cells sorted from blood. The subset is: CD45RA-negative fraction. The receptors originated from a man aged 25 to 45 in good health.

V is TRBV9 and J is TRBJ2-2; possibly TRBD2 for D (5 bases). This CDR3 comprises 16 residues. Germline V gene lookup returns CDR1 SGDLS and CDR2 YYNGEE. Trimming took 4 bases from V and 1 from J, leaving 14 bases between them. This chain's CDR3 is CASSLWGAGNTGELFF. Here the CDR3 DNA reads TGTGCCAGCAGCTTATGGGGAGCCGGGAACACCGGGGAGCTGTTTTTT.

This clone was seen more than once but under ten times. This chain connects TRBV18 to TRBJ2-6; TRBD1 matches 9 bases. CDR1 is KGHSH and CDR2 is LQKENI in the germline V gene. The CDR3 runs 17 residues. The V gene end was trimmed by 6 bases and the J gene end by 3 bases; junction bases not matched to a gene: 9. CDR3 amino acids: CASSLGQGNGGANVLTF. CDR3 nucleotides: TGTGCCAGCTCCCTCGGACAGGGGAACGGTGGGGCCAACGTCCTGACTTTC.

The chain has TRBV27 and TRBJ2-3; 11 bases fit TRBD1. The CDR3 sequence is 19 residues long. In germline, CDR1 is MNHEY, CDR2 SMNVEV (reference sequence). V was clipped by 2 bases and J by 6 bases; unmatched bases: 16. The CDR3 is CASSLRGTGGEVRSDTQYF. DNA of the CDR3: TGTGCCAGCAGTTTACGAGGGACAGGGGGGGAGGTTCGCTCGGATACGCAGTATTTT.

This sequence joins TRBV5-4 and TRBJ2-3, with D perhaps matching TRBD1 or TRBD2 (5 bases each). CDR1 and CDR2 from the germline V gene are SGHNT and YYREEE (reference sequence). The V end was cut by 2 bases, the J end by 2 bases, with 12 bases between. The CDR3 is 15 amino acids. The CDR3 spells CASSFSIGATDTQYF. The CDR3 DNA reads as TGTGCCAGCAGCTTTTCTATCGGGGCCACAGATACGCAGTATTTT.

The chain carries TRBV5-6 and TRBJ2-7, with 7 positions matching TRBD1. Trimming took 10 bases from V and 3 from J; bases not matched to a gene: 10. Germline V lookup: CDR1 SGHDT, CDR2 YYEEEE. The CDR3 has 13 amino acids. CDR3 bases: TGTGCCTCCTCGTCCGGGACAGTCTACGAGCAGTACTTC. Translated: CASSSGTVYEQYF.